Following are 18 T cell receptor beta chains from one sample sequenced in a study of T-cell reconstitution after alpha-beta-depleted transplantation in children. Unique molecular identifiers were used to barcode this TCRbeta library. TCRdb reprocessed the PCR reads with MiXCR, giving one entry per CDR3 protein. There are some 600,000 distinct CDR3 sequences in the sample; roughly 17% occur only once, and 1.1% lies in the top ten. The sequencing used PBMCs from the stem cell graft donor, collected from the stem cell graft. The receptors were gathered from a human donor who donated a stem cell graft to a child with acute myeloid leukemia.

This clonotype was seen at least ten times. V and J are TRBV6-1 and TRBJ1-1; unclear D gene. This CDR3 has 12 amino acids. CDR1 and CDR2 from the germline V gene are MNHNS and SASEGT. Trimming left V 5 bases short and J 5 bases short, with 9 bases between. The CDR3 DNA sequence: TGTGCCAGCAGTCAAGGGTTGACTGAAGCTTTCTTT. Encoded protein: CASSQGLTEAFF.

The rearrangement joins TRBV7-9 to TRBJ2-2; D not resolved. CDR3 length: 15 residues. V was pared by 0 bases and J by 3 bases, with 8 bases between. The V gene's germline CDR1 is SEHNR and CDR2 FQNEAQ (reference sequence). CDR3 nucleotides: TGTGCCAGCAGCTTAGCGCAAAGAGACACCGGGGAGCTGTTTTTT. Translating it yields CASSLAQRDTGELFF.

This clonotype was found many times. The chain links TRBV20-1 to TRBJ2-1, with 10 bases identical to TRBD1. CDR1 DFQATT and CDR2 SNEGSKA come from the germline V gene (reference sequence). With 5 bases clipped from V and 10 bases from J, the junction kept 11 bases outside the gene matches. There are 14 residues in the CDR3. The CDR3 loop reads CSASRDRGLREQFF. In DNA, the CDR3 is TGCAGTGCTTCCCGGGACAGGGGCCTTCGGGAGCAGTTCTTC.

The chain combines TRBV20-1 with TRBJ2-7; tentatively, D is TRBD1 (6 bases). This CDR3 comprises 11 residues. CDR1 DFQATT and CDR2 SNEGSKA come from the germline V gene (reference sequence). V was trimmed by 0 bases and J by 9 bases, leaving 9 bases between them. CDR3 amino acids: CSARDPGAQYV. As DNA, the CDR3 is TGCAGTGCTAGAGATCCAGGGGCGCAGTACGTC.

The genes are TRBV5-6 and TRBJ1-2; tentative D call: TRBD1 (5 bases). The CDR3 covers 12 residues. Germline assignment: CDR1 SGHDT and CDR2 YYEEEE. V was pared by 5 bases and J by 7 bases, with 12 bases between. The CDR3 spells CASRGGDPGYTF. Here the CDR3 DNA reads TGTGCCAGCAGAGGAGGGGACCCTGGCTACACCTTC.

This clonotype was detected ten times or more. This rearrangement joins TRBV20-1 to TRBJ1-1, with TRBD1 as a possible D gene (5 bases). Trimming stripped 5 bases from V and 6 bases from J, with 13 bases between. Germline-derived CDR1 and CDR2 are DFQATT and SNEGSKA (reference sequence). The length of the CDR3 is 12 residues. Here the CDR3 reads CSAFRDPSEAFF. The CDR3 DNA is TGCAGTGCTTTCCGGGACCCCTCTGAAGCTTTCTTT.

This chain uses TRBV20-1 with TRBJ2-7; D is unresolved. CDR3 length: 12 residues. V lost 4 bases and J lost 2, with 9 bases in between. From germline, CDR1 is DFQATT and CDR2 SNEGSKA (reference sequence). CDR3 in amino acids: CSATHHAYEQYV. As DNA, the CDR3 is TGCAGTGCTACGCATCATGCCTACGAGCAGTACGTC.

The J gene is TRBJ2-7, the V gene TRBV11-2; possibly TRBD1 or TRBD2 for D (6 bases each). The CDR3 runs to 15 residues. V was pared by 1 base and J by 0 bases, with 10 bases between. Per germline, CDR1 SGHAT and CDR2 FQNNGV. The CDR3 DNA follows: TGTGCCAGCAGCTTAGGGGGGGCGATCTCCTACGAGCAGTACTTC. As protein: CASSLGGAISYEQYF.

This clonotype was seen repeatedly, ten times or more. V usage is TRBV20-1 and J usage is TRBJ2-7; 7 bases map to TRBD2. The CDR3 has 11 amino acids. The germline V gene has CDR1 DFQATT and CDR2 SNEGSKA (reference sequence). Trimming at V came to 3 bases and at J to 6 bases, leaving 2 bases not matched to a gene. DNA of the CDR3: TGCAGTGCTAGGGGGGGGTCCGAGCAGTACTTC. Translating it yields CSARGGSEQYF.

In this sample, this clonotype turned up many times. The chain couples TRBV20-1 to TRBJ2-3; unclear D gene. The length of the CDR3 is 12 residues. The germline V gene encodes CDR1 DFQATT and CDR2 SNEGSKA (reference sequence). With 4 bases removed from V and 1 base from J, the gap between germline ends came to 6 bases. CDR3 amino acids: CSATTRTDTQYF. For the CDR3, the DNA is TGCAGTGCTACGACCCGCACAGATACGCAGTATTTT.

Ten or more counts support this clonotype. This chain connects TRBV7-2 to TRBJ2-5, with D tentatively TRBD2 (5 bases). V lost 2 bases, J lost 2 bases, and 12 bases lay in between. CDR1 is SGHTA, CDR2 FQGNSA, per germline. The CDR3 covers 15 residues. CDR3 residues: CASSLSGLVQETQYF. CDR3 sequence (DNA): TGTGCCAGCAGCTTATCAGGACTGGTACAAGAGACCCAGTACTTC.

This clonotype was counted ten times or more. V usage is TRBV12-3 or TRBV12-4 and J usage is TRBJ1-1; D ambiguous. The CDR3 runs 14 residues. V was pared by 7 bases and J by 1 base, with 13 bases between. Written as DNA, the CDR3 is TGTGCCAGCACCTCAGGAGACCGGAACACTGAAGCTTTCTTT. It codes for CASTSGDRNTEAFF.

This clonotype was counted ten times or more. Written as DNA, the CDR3 is TGTGCCAGCAGCACCAATGAGCAGTTCTTC. Encoded protein: CASSTNEQFF. V gene TRBV7-2 combines with J gene TRBJ2-1; D gene uncertain. The CDR3 totals 10 residues. CDR1 and CDR2 from the germline V gene are SGHTA and FQGNSA. Deletions cut 5 bases from V and 6 bases from J, with 2 bases between.

This clonotype was found many times. The chain is built from TRBV25-1 and TRBJ2-7; 7 bases map to TRBD2. The CDR3 contains 13 residues. CDR1 MGHDK and CDR2 SYGVNS come from the germline V gene. V lost 8 bases, J lost 0 bases, and 4 bases stayed unmatched. The CDR3 bases are TGTGCCAGCGGGGAGGGGAGCTCCTACGAGCAGTACTTC. Translating gives CASGEGSSYEQYF.

This clonotype was counted ten times or more. The chain combines TRBV7-6 with TRBJ2-4, with a possible D match to TRBD1 (5 bases). In germline, CDR1 is SGHVS, CDR2 FNYEAQ. This CDR3 spans 14 amino acids. The ends were cut back, 5 bases at V and 6 bases at J, with 14 bases in the middle. Here the CDR3 DNA reads TGTGCCAGCAGCCCCTTGGGGCAGGGAAACATTCAGTACTTC. This codes for CASSPLGQGNIQYF. Using reference TRBV7-6 and TRBJ2-4 for the parts outside the CDR3, the full variable domain is GAGVSQSPRYKVTKRGQDVALRCDPISGHVSLYWYRQALGQGPEFLTYFNYEAQQDKSGLPNDRFSAERPEGSISTLTIQRTEQRDSAMYRCASSPLGQGNIQYFGAGTRLSVL.

The chain combines TRBV12-3 or TRBV12-4 with TRBJ2-3, with 9 bases lining up with TRBD1. The CDR3 loop spans 16 amino acids. V shed 6 bases, J shed 4 bases, and the junction held 11 bases outside the gene matches. CDR3 nucleotides: TGTGCCAGCAGCCACAGGGGGCTAGCGGCGGCAGATACGCAGTATTTT. Translating it yields CASSHRGLAAADTQYF.

This chain uses TRBV6-5 with TRBJ2-7; D assignment may be TRBD1 or TRBD2 (5 bases each). The ends were cut back, 4 bases at V and 13 bases at J, with 14 bases in the middle. CDR3 length: 11 amino acids. Germline CDR1 and CDR2: MNHEY and SVGAGI. The CDR3 protein is CASSWDGICYF. CDR3 DNA: TGTGCCAGCAGTTGGGACGGAATTTGTTACTTC.

In this sample, this clonotype turned up many times. J is TRBJ2-1 and V is TRBV12-3 or TRBV12-4; D possibly corresponds to TRBD1 (6 bases). The CDR3 is made up of 15 amino acids. Trimming pared 7 bases from V and 5 bases from J, leaving 18 bases between. Written as DNA, the CDR3 is TGTGCCAGCACCACGGATCGTCAGGGGCACAATGAGCAGTTCTTC. Encoded protein: CASTTDRQGHNEQFF.